This T cell receptor beta chain was identified in a study of T cell changes during pregnancy in multiple sclerosis. The ends lost 1 base at V and 4 bases at J; junction bases unmatched: 6. Germline lookup yields CDR1 PRHDT and CDR2 FYEKMQ (reference sequence). The CDR3 has 16 amino acids. Data came from immunoSEQ multiplex PCR; TCRdb stores just in-frame clones and leaves some out. The sample includes roughly 60,000 clones, 96% of them seen just once. The TCR comes from a female donor with multiple sclerosis, enrolled in a pregnancy study. The rearrangement joins TRBV13 to TRBJ2-5; TRBD2 matches at 10 bases. Sequencing was performed on CD8+ T cells from peripheral blood mononuclear cells, taken after pregnancy. Here the CDR3 DNA reads TGTGCCAGCAGCTTAGAGGCTAGCGGGAGACCAGAGACCCAGTACTTC. Translated, it gives CASSLEASGRPETQYF. Variable domain in full (rest from reference TRBV13 and TRBJ2-5): AAGVIQSPRHLIKEKRETATLKCYPIPRHDTVYWYQQGPGQDPQFLISFYEKMQSDKGSIPDRFSAQQFSDYHSELNMSSLELGDSALYFCASSLEASGRPETQYFGPGTRLLVL.